Detailed here is one T cell receptor beta chain. An end of the junction does not agree with germline; a read error may underlie this. Additional DNA sequences in this sample encode the identical CDR3. The entry originates in a study of blood T cell repertoires in COVID-19. Study overall: Sites across the United States, Italy and Spain contributed samples from acute and convalescent COVID-19.

Seattle patient enrollment occurred during active infection, with longitudinal follow-up thereafter. Study processing details: Estimation of nucleated cell counts relied on the amplification of reference gene primers. Assay: immunoSEQ multiplex PCR; the TCRdb copy retains only in-frame clones and omits some. V, J and clone size were drawn from that table, and D and trimming were deduced from the DNA. Here the sample spans some 350,000 clones, about 89% being singletons. In germline, CDR1 is SGHNT, CDR2 YYREEE (reference sequence). This CDR3 has 15 amino acids. This rearrangement joins TRBV5-4 to TRBJ2-7, with 8 bases matching TRBD1. This clonotype originated in a woman aged 30 to 39 with COVID-19, enrolled during active disease. The sample consisted of peripheral blood. In DNA form, the CDR3 reads TGTGCCAGCAGCTCAGCCGGGACAGGACCCTATGAGCAGTACTTC. Protein: CASSSAGTGPYEQYF.